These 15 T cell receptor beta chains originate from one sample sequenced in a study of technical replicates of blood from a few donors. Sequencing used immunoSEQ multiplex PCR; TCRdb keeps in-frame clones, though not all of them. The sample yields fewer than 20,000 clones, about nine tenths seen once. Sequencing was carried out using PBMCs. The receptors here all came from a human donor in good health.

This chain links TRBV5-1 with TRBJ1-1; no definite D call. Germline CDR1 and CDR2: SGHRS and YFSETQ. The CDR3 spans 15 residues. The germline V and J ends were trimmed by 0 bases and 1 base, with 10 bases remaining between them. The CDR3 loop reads CASSLGTVWNTEAFF. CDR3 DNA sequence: TGCGCCAGCAGCTTGGGTACGGTGTGGAACACTGAAGCTTTCTTT. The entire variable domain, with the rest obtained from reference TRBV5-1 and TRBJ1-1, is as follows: KAGVTQTPRYLIKTRGQQVTLSCSPISGHRSVSWYQQTPGQGLQFLFEYFSETQRNKGNFPGRFSGRQFSNSRSEMNVSTLELGDSALYLCASSLGTVWNTEAFFGQGTRLTVV.

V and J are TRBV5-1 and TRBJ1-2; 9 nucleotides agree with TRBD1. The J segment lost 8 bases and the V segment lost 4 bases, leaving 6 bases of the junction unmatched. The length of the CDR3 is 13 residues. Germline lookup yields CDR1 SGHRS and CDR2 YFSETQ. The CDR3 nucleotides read TGCGCCAGCAGCAGCGGACAGGGGTCCGGCTACACCTTC. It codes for CASSSGQGSGYTF.

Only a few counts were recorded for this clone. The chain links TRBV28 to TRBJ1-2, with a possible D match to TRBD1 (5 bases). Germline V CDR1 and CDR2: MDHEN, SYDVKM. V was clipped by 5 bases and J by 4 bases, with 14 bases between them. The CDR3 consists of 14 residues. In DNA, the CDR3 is TGTGCCAGCAGTATCGAACAGGAGACCTATGGCTACACCTTC. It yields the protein CASSIEQETYGYTF.

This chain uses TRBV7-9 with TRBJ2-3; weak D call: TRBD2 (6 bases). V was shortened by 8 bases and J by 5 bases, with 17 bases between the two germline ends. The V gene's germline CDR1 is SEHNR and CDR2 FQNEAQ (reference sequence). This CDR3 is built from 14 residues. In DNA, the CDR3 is TGTGCCAGCCTCGGTGGCGGGATGCGAGATACGCAGTATTTT. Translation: CASLGGGMRDTQYF.

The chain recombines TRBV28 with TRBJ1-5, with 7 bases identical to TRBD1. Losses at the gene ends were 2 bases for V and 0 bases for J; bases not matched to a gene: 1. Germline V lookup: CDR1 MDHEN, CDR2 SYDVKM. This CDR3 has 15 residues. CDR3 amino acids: CASSLGTDSNQPQHF. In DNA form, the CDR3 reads TGTGCCAGCAGTTTAGGGACAGATAGCAATCAGCCCCAGCATTTT.

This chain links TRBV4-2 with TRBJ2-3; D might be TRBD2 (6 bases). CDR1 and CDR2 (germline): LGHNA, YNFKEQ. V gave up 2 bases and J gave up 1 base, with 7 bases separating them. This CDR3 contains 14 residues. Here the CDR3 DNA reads TGTGCCAGCAGCCAATCTAGCGGCACAGATACGCAGTATTTT. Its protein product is CASSQSSGTDTQYF.

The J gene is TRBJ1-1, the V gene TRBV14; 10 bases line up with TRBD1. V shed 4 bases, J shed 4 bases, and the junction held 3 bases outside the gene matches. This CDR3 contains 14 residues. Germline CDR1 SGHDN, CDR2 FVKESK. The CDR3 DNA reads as TGTGCCAGCAGCCTCCGGACAGGGGGCACTGAAGCTTTCTTT. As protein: CASSLRTGGTEAFF.

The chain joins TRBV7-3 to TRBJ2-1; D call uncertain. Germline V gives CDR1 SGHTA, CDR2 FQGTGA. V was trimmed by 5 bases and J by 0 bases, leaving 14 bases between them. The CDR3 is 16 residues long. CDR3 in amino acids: CASSPHNGGSYNEQFF. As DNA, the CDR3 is TGTGCCAGCAGCCCACATAATGGTGGCTCCTACAATGAGCAGTTCTTC.

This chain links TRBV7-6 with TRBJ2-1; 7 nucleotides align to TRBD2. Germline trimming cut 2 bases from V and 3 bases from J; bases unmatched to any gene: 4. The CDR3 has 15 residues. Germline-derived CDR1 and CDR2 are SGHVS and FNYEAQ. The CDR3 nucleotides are TGTGCCAGCAGCTTATGGTCTAGCGGCTACAATGAGCAGTTCTTC. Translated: CASSLWSSGYNEQFF.

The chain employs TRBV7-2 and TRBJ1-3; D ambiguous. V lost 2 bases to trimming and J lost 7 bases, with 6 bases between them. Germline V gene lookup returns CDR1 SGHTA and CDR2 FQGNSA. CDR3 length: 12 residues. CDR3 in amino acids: CASSLSLNTIYF. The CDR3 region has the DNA TGTGCCAGCAGCTTATCTCTGAACACCATATATTTT.

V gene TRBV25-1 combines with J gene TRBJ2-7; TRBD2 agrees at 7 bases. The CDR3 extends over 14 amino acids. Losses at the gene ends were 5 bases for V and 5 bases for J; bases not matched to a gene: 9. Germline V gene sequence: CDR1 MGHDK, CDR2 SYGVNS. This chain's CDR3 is CASSSTSFIDEQYF. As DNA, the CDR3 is TGTGCCAGCAGTTCGACTAGCTTTATCGACGAGCAGTACTTC.

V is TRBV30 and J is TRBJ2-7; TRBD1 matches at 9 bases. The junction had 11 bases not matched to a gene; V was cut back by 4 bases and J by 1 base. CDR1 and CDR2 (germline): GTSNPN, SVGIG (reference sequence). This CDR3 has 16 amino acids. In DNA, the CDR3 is TGTGCCTGGAAGGGACAGGGACCACTAATATCCTACGAGCAGTACTTC. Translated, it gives CAWKGQGPLISYEQYF.

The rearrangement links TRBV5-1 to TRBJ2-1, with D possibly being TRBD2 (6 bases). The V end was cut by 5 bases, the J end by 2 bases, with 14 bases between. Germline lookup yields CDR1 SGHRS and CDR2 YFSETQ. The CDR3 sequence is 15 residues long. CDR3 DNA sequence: TGCGCCAGCAGGAACGGAGGGAGCCCCTACAATGAGCAGTTCTTC. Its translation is CASRNGGSPYNEQFF.

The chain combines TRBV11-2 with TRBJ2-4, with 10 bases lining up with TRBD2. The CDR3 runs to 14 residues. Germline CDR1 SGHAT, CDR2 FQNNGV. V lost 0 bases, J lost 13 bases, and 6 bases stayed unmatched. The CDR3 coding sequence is TGTGCCAGCAGCTTAGATGTTGCTAGCGGGAGCCAGTACTTC. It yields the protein CASSLDVASGSQYF.

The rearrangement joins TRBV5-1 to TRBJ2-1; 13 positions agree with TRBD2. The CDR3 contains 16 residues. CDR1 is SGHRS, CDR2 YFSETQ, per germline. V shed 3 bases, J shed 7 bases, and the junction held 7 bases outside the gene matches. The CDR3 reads CASSSPGLAGTNEQFF. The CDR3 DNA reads TGCGCCAGCAGCTCTCCGGGACTAGCGGGGACTAATGAGCAGTTCTTC.